The rows below give T cell receptor beta chains drawn from one sample of a study of T cell responses to AZD1222 COVID-19 vaccine. Data came from immunoSEQ multiplex PCR; TCRdb stores just in-frame clones and leaves some out. The repertoire has tens of thousands of clones, 88% of them found once; the top ten carry approximately 5%. Here the sequenced sample was peripheral blood, taken 28 days after the second dose of the MenACWY control vaccine. Receptors were obtained from an adult who received the MenACWY meningococcal vaccine as a control. Both conserved end residues are part of each CDR3. The D gene is left open where the match is weak. Rows give clone size only sometimes, using once, few, many, or a class for an expanded clone.

J,V,D,size,length,CDR3,DNA
TRBJ1-2,TRBV29-1,-,-,13,CSVEVFEGGGYTF,TGCAGCGTTGAAGTTTTCGAGGGGGGTGGCTACACCTTC
TRBJ1-1,TRBV28,-,-,14,CASSTTPKSGEAFF,TGTGCCAGCAGCACAACCCCAAAGTCGGGCGAAGCTTTCTTT
TRBJ2-3,TRBV4-2,TRBD1,-,16,CASSLNSGGSTDTQYF,TGTGCCAGCAGCCTGAACTCAGGGGGATCAACAGATACGCAGTATTTT
TRBJ2-7,TRBV18,TRBD1,-,12,CASSTLEGQGSF,TGTGCCAGCTCTACCTTGGAAGGACAGGGGTCCTTC
TRBJ2-2,TRBV4-2,-,once,16,CASSQDPAGNTGELFF,TGTGCCAGCAGCCAAGATCCAGCGGGGAACACCGGGGAGCTGTTTTTT
TRBJ1-2,TRBV18,-,-,15,CASSPLDRLRYGYTF,TGTGCCAGCTCACCACTAGACCGCCTACGCTATGGCTACACCTTC
TRBJ1-2,TRBV5-1,TRBD1,-,15,CASSPGTATNYGYTF,TGCGCCAGCAGCCCGGGGACAGCGACCAACTATGGCTACACCTTC
TRBJ1-2,TRBV13,TRBD1,-,14,CASSHRTGQGGYTF,TGTGCCAGCAGTCACCGGACAGGGCAGGGTGGCTACACCTTC
TRBJ2-5,TRBV4-1,-,-,16,CASSQDSLGGGETQYF,TGCGCCAGCAGCCAAGATTCATTGGGAGGCGGAGAGACCCAGTACTTC
TRBJ1-2,TRBV7-9,TRBD1,-,14,CASSGLQGNYGYTF,TGTGCCAGCAGCGGATTACAGGGGAACTATGGCTACACCTTC
TRBJ1-5,TRBV7-2,-,-,13,CASSMFGDQPQHF,TGTGCCAGCAGCATGTTCGGGGATCAGCCCCAGCATTTT
TRBJ2-7,TRBV28,TRBD2,-,14,CASGTWRGTYEQYF,TGTGCCAGCGGGACTTGGCGGGGGACCTACGAGCAGTACTTC
TRBJ2-1,TRBV12-5,-,-,12,CASRPPVGEQFF,TGTGCTAGTCGGCCCCCGGTCGGTGAGCAGTTCTTC
TRBJ2-7,TRBV18,TRBD2,-,15,CASSPRTSGGYEQYF,TGTGCCAGCTCACCCAGGACTAGCGGGGGCTACGAGCAGTACTTC
TRBJ2-5,TRBV5-4,-,few,11,CASRSQETQYF,TGTGCCAGCAGGAGCCAAGAGACCCAGTACTTC
TRBJ2-2,TRBV10-3,TRBD1,-,16,CAIRATGGAFTGELFF,TGTGCCATCAGGGCAACAGGGGGCGCGTTTACCGGGGAGCTGTTTTTT
TRBJ2-3,TRBV4-3,TRBD2,once,17,CASSHQTLAGGPDTQYF,TGCGCCAGCAGCCACCAGACTCTAGCGGGAGGGCCAGATACGCAGTATTTT
TRBJ2-2,TRBV5-8,-,-,14,CASRGLANTGELFF,TGTGCCAGCAGGGGCCTAGCGAACACCGGGGAGCTGTTTTTT
TRBJ1-5,TRBV24-1,-,-,13,CATSFRSGQPQHF,TGTGCCACCAGTTTTCGCTCGGGACAGCCCCAGCATTTT
TRBJ2-7,TRBV9,TRBD2,-,14,CASSASSGTYEQYF,TGTGCCAGCAGCGCTTCTAGCGGAACCTACGAGCAGTACTTC
TRBJ1-2,TRBV28,TRBD1,-,13,CASSRGTAYGYTF,TGTGCCAGCAGCCGTGGGACAGCGTATGGCTACACCTTC
TRBJ2-2,TRBV11-3,-,-,14,CASSPDGSTGELFF,TGTGCCAGCAGCCCAGACGGCAGCACCGGGGAGCTGTTTTTT
TRBJ2-1,TRBV6-2/TRBV6-3,-,-,11,CASSYRAQGFF,TGTGCCAGCAGTTACAGAGCGCAGGGGTTCTTC
TRBJ2-2,TRBV7-8,-,-,14,CASSRGFNTGELFF,TGTGCCAGCAGCAGGGGCTTTAACACCGGGGAGCTGTTTTTT
TRBJ2-7,TRBV5-8,-,-,15,CASSSEVGAPYEQYF,TGTGCCAGCAGCTCCGAGGTAGGGGCTCCCTACGAGCAGTACTTC
TRBJ1-1,TRBV19,TRBD1,-,14,CASIPGQINTEAFF,TGTGCCAGTATCCCGGGACAGATAAACACTGAAGCTTTCTTT
TRBJ2-1,TRBV6-5,TRBD2,-,15,CASSSLATRFNEQFF,TGTGCCAGCAGTTCACTAGCGACCCGTTTCAATGAGCAGTTCTTC
TRBJ1-1,TRBV18,-,once,14,CASSPGGANTEAFF,TGTGCCAGCTCACCAGGGGGGGCTAACACTGAAGCTTTCTTT
TRBJ2-3,TRBV6-5,TRBD2,-,12,CASQRGADTQYF,TGTGCCAGCCAGCGGGGGGCGGATACGCAGTATTTT
TRBJ2-7,TRBV5-1,TRBD2,-,14,CASSILATSYEQYF,TGCGCCAGCAGCATACTAGCGACCTCCTACGAGCAGTACTTC
TRBJ2-7,TRBV5-5,-,-,15,CASSPLRRSSYEQYF,TGTGCCAGCAGCCCCCTCCGCAGGAGCTCCTACGAGCAGTACTTC
TRBJ2-2,TRBV29-1,-,-,12,CSVDRNTGELFF,TGCAGCGTCGACAGGAACACCGGGGAGCTGTTTTTT
TRBJ2-7,TRBV4-3,-,once,13,CASSQDPGFEQYF,TGCGCCAGCAGCCAAGATCCGGGGTTCGAGCAGTACTTC
TRBJ1-6,TRBV7-9,-,-,17,CASSFLGKGSYNSPLHF,TGTGCCAGCAGCTTTTTGGGGAAGGGCTCCTATAATTCACCCCTCCACTTT
TRBJ1-5,TRBV30,TRBD1,-,15,CAWSVRRTGHQPQHF,TGTGCCTGGAGTGTAAGGAGGACAGGGCATCAGCCCCAGCATTTT
TRBJ2-5,TRBV9,TRBD1,-,13,CASSLDRVGTQYF,TGTGCCAGCAGCCTCGACAGGGTCGGGACCCAGTACTTC
TRBJ2-7,TRBV11-3,TRBD2,-,15,CASSPIPGGRGEQYF,TGTGCCAGCAGCCCCATTCCGGGAGGGCGAGGGGAGCAGTACTTC
TRBJ2-5,TRBV10-3,-,-,16,CAISESGAGAQETQYF,TGTGCCATCAGTGAGTCGGGGGCGGGGGCGCAGGAGACCCAGTACTTC
TRBJ1-1,TRBV6-2/TRBV6-3,-,-,15,CASSSAGAMNTEAFF,TGTGCCAGCAGTTCCGCCGGGGCCATGAACACTGAAGCTTTCTTT
TRBJ1-4,TRBV5-5,-,-,15,CASSSTGSSGEKLFF,TGTGCCAGCAGCTCTACAGGCTCCTCCGGGGAAAAACTGTTTTTT
TRBJ2-2,TRBV19,TRBD2,-,21,CASSMRGGRTSGLANTGELFF,TGTGCCAGTAGTATGAGGGGGGGTAGGACTAGCGGGCTCGCGAACACCGGGGAGCTGTTTTTT
TRBJ1-2,TRBV6-5,-,-,13,CASSRTPTYGYTF,TGTGCCAGCAGCCGTACCCCTACCTATGGCTACACCTTC
TRBJ2-1,TRBV9,-,-,20,CASSGKGESLEGPSYNEQFF,TGTGCCAGCAGCGGAAAAGGGGAGTCCCTAGAGGGCCCCTCCTACAATGAGCAGTTCTTC
TRBJ1-1,TRBV19,TRBD1,-,16,CASSNPGQGRTAEAFF,TGTGCCAGTAGTAATCCGGGACAGGGACGGACAGCTGAAGCTTTCTTT
TRBJ1-1,TRBV2,TRBD1,-,15,CASSALGQANTEAFF,TGTGCCAGCAGTGCCCTAGGACAGGCCAACACTGAAGCTTTCTTT
TRBJ2-6,TRBV6-2/TRBV6-3,-,-,21,CASSRGTGDKPPEGRANVLTF,TGTGCCAGCAGTCGGGGGACTGGTGACAAACCCCCGGAGGGGCGGGCCAACGTCCTGACTTTC
TRBJ1-5,TRBV28,TRBD1,-,17,CASRPNRGRSSNQPQHF,TGTGCCAGCAGGCCGAACAGGGGGCGGTCGAGCAATCAGCCCCAGCATTTT
TRBJ1-5,TRBV11-2,-,-,13,CASTPGGNQPQHF,TGTGCCAGCACCCCGGGCGGCAATCAGCCCCAGCATTTT
TRBJ2-7,TRBV14,-,-,14,CASSPRYREQGQYF,TGTGCCAGCAGCCCAAGATATAGGGAACAAGGGCAGTACTTC
TRBJ1-3,TRBV15,-,-,17,CATSRGRGNPGGNTIYF,TGTGCCACCAGCAGAGGGCGGGGGAACCCCGGAGGAAACACCATATATTTT
TRBJ1-6,TRBV6-5,-,-,14,CASSYTDGNSPLHF,TGTGCCAGCAGTTACACGGACGGGAATTCACCCCTCCACTTT
TRBJ2-1,TRBV5-1,TRBD1,-,15,CASSPGQGTYNEQFF,TGCGCCAGCAGCCCTGGACAGGGGACGTACAATGAGCAGTTCTTC
TRBJ1-2,TRBV9,-,-,15,CASSVGTTINYGYTF,TGTGCCAGCAGCGTGGGGACAACCATTAACTATGGCTACACCTTC
TRBJ2-1,TRBV7-6,TRBD1,-,14,CASSPQGAYNEQFF,TGTGCCAGCAGCCCGCAGGGGGCCTACAATGAGCAGTTCTTC
TRBJ2-7,TRBV2,TRBD1,-,15,CASSGRTGAIEGQYF,TGTGCCAGCAGTGGACGGACAGGCGCGATCGAGGGGCAGTACTTC
TRBJ1-4,TRBV6-2/TRBV6-3,-,-,14,CASSRTEGREKLFF,TGTGCCAGCAGTAGGACAGAAGGACGGGAAAAACTGTTTTTT
TRBJ1-1,TRBV2,TRBD1,-,16,CASSPIIPDRGAEAFF,TGTGCCAGCAGTCCTATAATTCCGGACAGGGGGGCTGAAGCTTTCTTT
TRBJ1-3,TRBV28,-,once,14,CASETSSSGNTIYF,TGTGCCAGCGAGACATCTTCCTCTGGAAACACCATATATTTT